The 32 T cell receptor beta chains given below trace back to one sample, sequenced in a study of CD8+ T cells in alopecia areata. RNA, once extracted, was reverse transcribed into cDNA for use as the sequencing template. Repertoires were generated with immunoSEQ multiplex PCR, while TCRdb's copy carries only in-frame clones and drops some. The table shows 93,000 or so clones, with around 86% occurring only once. The treatment is: oral pan-JAK inhibitor, 5-10 mg twice daily. Specimen: CD8+ T cells sorted from blood, collected between weeks 30 and 35, from a patient treated with tofacitinib. The receptors come from a human donor with alopecia areata.

This rearrangement joins TRBV7-6 to TRBJ2-1, with 12 bases that match TRBD1. Germline-derived CDR1 and CDR2 are SGHVS and FNYEAQ. Trimming removed 6 bases from V and 7 bases from J; junction bases left unmatched: 7. There are 15 residues in the CDR3. The CDR3 spells CASSPGQGAGNEQFF. As DNA, the CDR3 is TGTGCCAGCAGTCCGGGACAGGGGGCTGGGAATGAGCAGTTCTTC.

V usage is TRBV29-1 and J usage is TRBJ1-4; D gene ambiguous. The CDR3 is 13 residues long. The germline CDR1 and CDR2 sequences are SQVTM and ANQGSEA. The V end was cut by 4 bases, the J end by 6 bases, with 12 bases between. CDR3: CSVVWSGYEKLFF. The DNA of the CDR3 is TGCAGCGTTGTATGGTCCGGATATGAAAAACTGTTTTTT.

The chain couples TRBV6-5 to TRBJ2-7; 7 bases line up with TRBD1. Germline assignment: CDR1 MNHEY and CDR2 SVGAGI. Trimming cost V 0 bases and J 2 bases; bases outside gene matches: 7. The CDR3 is 16 residues long. In nucleotides, the CDR3 is TGTGCCAGCAGTTACTCTTTGTCAGGGACAGCCTACGAGCAGTACTTC. Amino acid sequence: CASSYSLSGTAYEQYF.

The chain is built from TRBV9 and TRBJ2-6, with D possibly TRBD1 on 6 matching bases. From germline, CDR1 is SGDLS and CDR2 YYNGEE. Trimming stripped 3 bases from V and 4 bases from J, with 11 bases between. The CDR3 covers 15 residues. CDR3 loop: CASSDRVAGANVLTF. DNA of the CDR3: TGTGCCAGCAGCGACAGGGTAGCAGGGGCCAACGTCCTGACTTTC. The complete variable domain, with remaining parts taken from reference TRBV9 and TRBJ2-6, reads DSGVTQTPKHLITATGQRVTLRCSPRSGDLSVYWYQQSLDQGLQFLIQYYNGEERAKGNILERFSAQQFPDLHSELNLSSLELGDSALYFCASSDRVAGANVLTFGAGSRLTVL.

The rearrangement joins TRBV6-4 to TRBJ2-3, with TRBD1 identical over 8 bases. V shed 5 bases and J 4 bases; nucleotides not matched to a gene: 8. The CDR3 extends over 15 amino acids. Germline CDR1 reads MRHNA; CDR2 reads SNTAGT. The CDR3 coding sequence is TGTGCCAGCAGTTCGGACAGGGTGGGAGCAGATACGCAGTATTTT. It encodes CASSSDRVGADTQYF.

A single count supports this clone. CDR3 amino acids: CASSHTSGNYEQYF. CDR3 nucleotides: TGTGCCAGCAGCCACACCTCGGGGAATTACGAGCAGTACTTC. The J gene is TRBJ2-7, the V gene TRBV7-6, with D maybe TRBD2 (5 bases). Per the germline V gene, CDR1 is SGHVS and CDR2 is FNYEAQ. The CDR3 is 14 residues long. Trimming removed 5 bases from V and 4 bases from J, with 15 bases in between.

This clone was detected a few times. The CDR3 DNA sequence: TGTGCCAGCAGTTTATCAGGACACCTCACTGAAGCTTTCTTT. This codes for CASSLSGHLTEAFF. V gene TRBV27 combines with J gene TRBJ1-1, with D possibly being TRBD1 (5 bases). CDR1 MNHEY and CDR2 SMNVEV come from the germline V gene (reference sequence). The CDR3 covers 14 residues. The V end lost 0 bases, the J end lost 4 bases, and 9 bases lay between the germline ends.

The chain has TRBV27 and TRBJ2-3; a weak D match, TRBD1 (6 bases). The CDR3 length is 15 residues. Germline V lookup: CDR1 MNHEY, CDR2 SMNVEV (reference sequence). The V end was cut by 1 base, the J end by 4 bases, with 12 bases between. Written as DNA, the CDR3 is TGTGCCAGCAGTTTATACAGGGCCGGCGCAGATACGCAGTATTTT. Its translation is CASSLYRAGADTQYF.

The chain links TRBV29-1 to TRBJ1-1; D is unresolved. This CDR3 is 10 amino acids long. CDR1 and CDR2 from the germline V gene are SQVTM and ANQGSEA. The V end was cut by 3 bases, the J end by 6 bases, with 5 bases between. The CDR3 sequence: CSVEGSEAFF. For the CDR3, the DNA is TGCAGCGTTGAGGGTTCTGAAGCTTTCTTT.

The chain recombines TRBV4-1 with TRBJ2-1; D possibly corresponds to TRBD2 (5 bases). The V gene's germline CDR1 is MGHRA and CDR2 YSYEKL. The CDR3 runs to 16 residues. Trimming stripped 1 base from V and 12 bases from J, with 22 bases between. CDR3 sequence: CASSQGPLSFNEGQFF. DNA of the CDR3: TGCGCCAGCAGCCAAGGCCCGCTTTCCTTCAATGAGGGGCAGTTCTTC.

The count of this clone is one. The rearrangement joins TRBV7-6 to TRBJ2-1, with 8 bases that match TRBD1. Germline-derived CDR1 and CDR2 are SGHVS and FNYEAQ. The CDR3 spans 15 residues. V was pared by 5 bases and J by 5 bases, with 8 bases of the junction left unmatched. CDR3 in DNA: TGTGCCAGCAGCCCAGTGGACAGGGTGCACAATGAGCAGTTCTTC. Translated, it gives CASSPVDRVHNEQFF.

V and J are TRBV5-1 and TRBJ2-7; 9 bases map to TRBD2. The V segment lost 4 bases and the J segment 4 bases; nucleotides outside the gene matches: 6. Germline CDR1 is SGHRS and CDR2 is YFSETQ. This CDR3 spans 14 amino acids. CDR3 sequence reads: CASSLGTSNYEQYF. The CDR3, as DNA: TGCGCCAGCAGCCTAGGGACTAGCAATTACGAGCAGTACTTC.

The chain is built from TRBV9 and TRBJ2-2, with 11 nucleotides matching TRBD2. The germline V gene encodes CDR1 SGDLS and CDR2 YYNGEE. J gave up 4 bases and V 2 bases, and 1 base lay outside the gene matches. CDR3 length: 15 residues. The CDR3 nucleotides read TGTGCCAGCAGCGTCGGGACTAGCGGCACCGGGGAGCTGTTTTTT. Amino acid sequence: CASSVGTSGTGELFF.

The V gene is TRBV7-9, the J gene TRBJ1-2, with D possibly matching TRBD1 (5 bases). Germline V gene lookup returns CDR1 SEHNR and CDR2 FQNEAQ (reference sequence). There are 16 residues in the CDR3. V was cut by 7 bases and J by 5 bases, with 23 bases left in between. CDR3 sequence (DNA): TGTGCCAGCACAGGAGGGGTCCCCACCTTGAATTATGGCTACACCTTC. It yields the protein CASTGGVPTLNYGYTF.

This chain links TRBV11-2 with TRBJ2-3, with 7 bases matching TRBD2. The V gene's germline CDR1 is SGHAT and CDR2 FQNNGV. The CDR3 is made up of 14 amino acids. J gave up 0 bases and V 8 bases, and 5 bases lay outside the gene matches. CDR3 residues: CASSREDSTDTQYF. The CDR3 region has the DNA TGTGCCAGCTCCCGGGAGGACAGCACAGATACGCAGTATTTT.

A few counts support this clone. The chain links TRBV29-1 to TRBJ2-4; a possible D gene is TRBD2 (6 bases). Germline V gives CDR1 SQVTM, CDR2 ANQGSEA. The CDR3 covers 13 residues. V was shortened by 5 bases and J by 9 bases, with 17 bases between the two germline ends. The CDR3 loop reads CSVNDPAGSIQYF. CDR3 sequence (DNA): TGCAGCGTTAACGATCCGGCGGGGAGCATTCAGTACTTC.

This chain uses TRBV6-1 with TRBJ2-3; 7 nucleotides align to TRBD1. This CDR3 region has 17 residues. V shed 1 base and J 2 bases; nucleotides not matched to a gene: 9. From germline, CDR1 is MNHNS and CDR2 SASEGT. CDR3 in amino acids: CASSEGWDSPLTDTQYF. DNA of the CDR3: TGTGCCAGCAGTGAAGGGTGGGACAGTCCTCTCACAGATACGCAGTATTTT.

The V and J genes are TRBV5-1 and TRBJ2-2; the D gene could be TRBD1 or TRBD2 (5 bases each). V lost 5 bases and J 5 bases, leaving 7 bases between the germline ends. There are 12 residues in the CDR3. Germline lookup yields CDR1 SGHRS and CDR2 YFSETQ. CDR3 amino acids: CASSGGTGELFF. CDR3 DNA: TGCGCCAGCAGTGGGGGAACCGGGGAGCTGTTTTTT. Using reference TRBV5-1 and TRBJ2-2 for the parts outside the CDR3, the full variable domain is KAGVTQTPRYLIKTRGQQVTLSCSPISGHRSVSWYQQTPGQGLQFLFEYFSETQRNKGNFPGRFSGRQFSNSRSEMNVSTLELGDSALYLCASSGGTGELFFGEGSRLTVL.

The gene calls are TRBV27 and TRBJ1-2; D uncertain. V lost 5 bases, J lost 8 bases, and 18 bases lay in between. This CDR3 is 14 amino acids long. Germline V gene lookup returns CDR1 MNHEY and CDR2 SMNVEV (reference sequence). CDR3: CASSPEGGLWGYTF. The CDR3 DNA is TGTGCCAGCAGTCCCGAGGGAGGGCTGTGGGGCTACACCTTC.

The chain recombines TRBV25-1 with TRBJ2-5; TRBD1 agrees at 9 bases. The CDR3 runs 14 residues. Germline values: CDR1 MGHDK, CDR2 SYGVNS. V gave up 6 bases and J gave up 5 bases; unmatched junction bases: 7. CDR3 protein: CASSVQGAGETQYF. CDR3 bases: TGTGCCAGCAGCGTACAGGGGGCCGGGGAGACCCAGTACTTC.

V gene TRBV2 combines with J gene TRBJ2-1, with D unclear. This CDR3 is 14 amino acids long. The germline gives CDR1 SNHLY, CDR2 FYNNEI. Trimming stripped 3 bases from V and 6 bases from J, with 12 bases between. CDR3 residues: CASSDSPMGNEQFF. The CDR3 DNA sequence: TGTGCCAGCAGTGACAGTCCCATGGGCAATGAGCAGTTCTTC. Filled out from reference TRBV2 and TRBJ2-1, the complete variable domain reads EPEVTQTPSHQVTQMGQEVILRCVPISNHLYFYWYRQILGQKVEFLVSFYNNEISEKSEIFDDQFSVERPDGSNFTLKIRSTKLEDSAMYFCASSDSPMGNEQFFGPGTRLTVL.

Worth noting for this clone: One junction end disagrees with the germline gene, perhaps due to a read error. This chain connects TRBV7-7 to TRBJ2-5; D is possibly TRBD2 (6 bases). Germline CDR1 SSHAT, CDR2 FNYEAQ (reference sequence). The CDR3 extends over 15 amino acids. CDR3 sequence reads: CASSLVRGGQETQYF. CDR3 nucleotides: TGTGCTAGCAGCTTAGTCCGCGGAGGGCAAGAGACCCAGTACTTC. The full variable domain, its missing parts supplied by reference TRBV7-7 and TRBJ2-5, is GAGVSQSPRYKVTKRGQDVTLRCDPISSHATLYWYQQALGQGPEFLTYFNYEAQPDKSGLPSDRFSAERPEGSISTLTIQRTEQRDSAMYRCASSLVRGGQETQYFGPGTRLLVL.

As for this clone: Germline is not matched at one junction end, which may reflect a read error. This chain links TRBV29-1 with TRBJ2-3; no clear D gene. In germline, CDR1 is SQVTM, CDR2 ANQGSEA. The CDR3 totals 13 residues. The CDR3 spells CSVYGISTDTRYF. In DNA, the CDR3 is TGCAGCGTTTACGGAATCAGCACAGATACGCGGTATTTT.

The CDR3, as DNA: TGTGCCAGCAGCTTACGGCAGGGGACCTACGAGCAGTACTTC. This translates into CASSLRQGTYEQYF. The chain uses TRBV5-4 and TRBJ2-7; perhaps TRBD1 as D (6 bases). V lost 2 bases, J lost 2 bases, and 11 bases lay in between. CDR3 length: 14 residues. Germline loops: CDR1 SGHNT, CDR2 YYREEE (reference sequence). The full variable domain, rest sourced from reference TRBV5-4 and TRBJ2-7, is ETGVTQSPTHLIKTRGQQVTLRCSSQSGHNTVSWYQQALGQGPQFIFQYYREEENGRGNFPPRFSGLQFPNYSSELNVNALELDDSALYLCASSLRQGTYEQYFGPGTRLTVT.

This chain joins TRBV7-8 and TRBJ1-2; D perhaps matches TRBD1 (6 bases). This CDR3 is built from 15 residues. With 5 bases removed from V and 0 bases from J, the gap between germline ends came to 13 bases. The germline V gene encodes CDR1 SGHVS and CDR2 FQNEAQ. Here the CDR3 DNA reads TGTGCCAGCAGCGGGGCGGACAGTCCTAACTATGGCTACACCTTC. It translates to CASSGADSPNYGYTF.

The gene calls are TRBV6-6 and TRBJ2-3; tentatively, D is TRBD2 (6 bases). This CDR3 region has 13 residues. Trimming pared 5 bases from V and 11 bases from J, leaving 17 bases between. The germline V gene has CDR1 MNHNY and CDR2 SVGAGI (reference sequence). CDR3 sequence (DNA): TGTGCCAGCAGTCTATTGGAGGGAGAGAAGCAGTATTTT. Translating it yields CASSLLEGEKQYF.

Concerning this clone: Other DNA sequences of this sample code for an identical CDR3. V gene TRBV19 combines with J gene TRBJ2-7; unclear D gene. This CDR3 spans 13 amino acids. V lost 3 bases and J 0 bases, leaving 6 bases between the germline ends. From germline, CDR1 is LNHDA and CDR2 SQIVND (reference sequence). The chain's CDR3 is CASSISGSYEQYF. The CDR3 DNA follows: TGTGCCAGTAGTATCTCCGGCTCCTACGAGCAGTACTTC.

The J gene is TRBJ2-1, the V gene TRBV2, with TRBD2 matching 12 bases. After removal of 8 bases from V and 6 bases from J, the junction contained 11 bases not matched to a gene. CDR3 length: 16 amino acids. Germline assignment: CDR1 SNHLY and CDR2 FYNNEI. The CDR3 protein is CASPPQPGLAGNEQFF. In DNA form, the CDR3 reads TGTGCCAGCCCTCCGCAACCGGGACTAGCGGGCAATGAGCAGTTCTTC.

This chain uses TRBV5-1 with TRBJ2-7, with TRBD1 identical over 7 bases. The CDR3 is 12 amino acids. The V gene end was trimmed by 4 bases and the J gene end by 3 bases; junction bases not matched to a gene: 1. CDR1 and CDR2 from the germline V gene are SGHRS and YFSETQ. CDR3 sequence reads: CASSGDSYEQYF. CDR3 DNA: TGCGCCAGCAGCGGGGACAGCTACGAGCAGTACTTC.

The sample holds a few counts of this clone. The chain couples TRBV30 to TRBJ2-7; D ambiguous. The CDR3 totals 14 residues. Germline V gives CDR1 GTSNPN, CDR2 SVGIG (reference sequence). V was shortened by 0 bases and J by 3 bases, with 12 bases between the two germline ends. The CDR3, as DNA: TGTGCCTGGAGTGTAAGACACCGAAGCTACGAGCAGTACTTC. Translation: CAWSVRHRSYEQYF.

This sequence joins TRBV7-3 and TRBJ2-1; possible D gene TRBD2, 5 bases. This CDR3 contains 13 residues. CDR1 SGHTA and CDR2 FQGTGA come from the germline V gene. The germline V and J ends were trimmed by 7 bases and 6 bases, with 13 bases remaining between them. The CDR3 sequence: CASTDGGVNEQFF. CDR3 coding DNA: TGTGCCAGCACGGATGGAGGAGTCAATGAGCAGTTCTTC. The full variable domain, in which reference TRBV7-3 and TRBJ2-1 provide the parts outside the CDR3, is GAGVSQTPSNKVTEKGKYVELRCDPISGHTALYWYRQSLGQGPEFLIYFQGTGAADDSGLPNDRFFAVRPEGSVSTLKIQRTERGDSAVYLCASTDGGVNEQFFGPGTRLTVL.

This chain links TRBV20-1 with TRBJ1-5; D may be TRBD1 (5 bases). V was shortened by 6 bases and J by 3 bases, with 6 bases between the two germline ends. CDR1 is DFQATT, CDR2 SNEGSKA, per germline (reference sequence). The CDR3 covers 11 residues. The DNA of the CDR3 is TGCAGTGCGGGGCTCAATCAGCCCCAGCATTTT. This encodes CSAGLNQPQHF.